This T cell receptor (beta chain) came from a study of naive CD8 T cells in extremely preterm neonates. Findings of the study overall: Compared with older groups, preterm CDR3s were shorter, with fewer N additions and less trimming.

This table comes from immunoSEQ multiplex PCR, and its TCRdb copy is limited to in-frame clones, with some not included. The sample holds approximately 7,600 clones, around 90% seen once. As to this clone: Its specificity is not known.

Cord blood came from elective full-term cesareans at 37-41 weeks without labor or membrane rupture. CDR3 length: 12 residues. J was trimmed by 4 bases and V by 8 bases; bases with no gene match: 0. Germline CDR1 reads SGHVS; CDR2 reads FQNEAQ. The material sequenced was naive CD8+ T cells from cord blood. The sequence derives from a newborn in good health. The rearrangement uses TRBV7-8 and TRBJ1-2; TRBD1 agrees at 11 bases. Written as DNA, the CDR3 is TGTGCCAGCGGGACAGGGGGCTATGGCTACACCTTC. It encodes CASGTGGYGYTF.